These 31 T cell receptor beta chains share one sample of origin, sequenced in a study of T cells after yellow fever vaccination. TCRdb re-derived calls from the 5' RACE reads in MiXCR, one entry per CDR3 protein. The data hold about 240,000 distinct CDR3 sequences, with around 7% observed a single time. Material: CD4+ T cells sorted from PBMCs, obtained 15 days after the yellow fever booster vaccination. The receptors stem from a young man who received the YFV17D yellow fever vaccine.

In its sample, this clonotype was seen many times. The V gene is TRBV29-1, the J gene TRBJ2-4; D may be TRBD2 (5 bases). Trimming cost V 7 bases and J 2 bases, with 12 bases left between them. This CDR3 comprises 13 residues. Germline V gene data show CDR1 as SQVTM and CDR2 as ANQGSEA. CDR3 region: CSARHGTKNIQYF. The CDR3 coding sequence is TGCAGCGCCAGACACGGGACCAAAAACATTCAGTACTTC.

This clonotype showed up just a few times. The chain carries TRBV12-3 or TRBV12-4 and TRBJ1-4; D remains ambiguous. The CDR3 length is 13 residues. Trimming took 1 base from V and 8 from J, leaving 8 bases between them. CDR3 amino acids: CASSLVGSEKLFF. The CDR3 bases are TGTGCCAGCAGTTTAGTAGGCTCCGAAAAACTGTTTTTT.

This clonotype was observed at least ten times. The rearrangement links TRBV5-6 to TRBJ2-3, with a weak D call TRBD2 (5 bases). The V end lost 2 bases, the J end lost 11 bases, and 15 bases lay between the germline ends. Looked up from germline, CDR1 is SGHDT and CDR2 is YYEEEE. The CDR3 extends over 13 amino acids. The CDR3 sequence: CASSFLRRSEQYF. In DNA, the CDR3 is TGTGCCAGCAGCTTCCTTCGGAGGTCCGAGCAGTATTTT.

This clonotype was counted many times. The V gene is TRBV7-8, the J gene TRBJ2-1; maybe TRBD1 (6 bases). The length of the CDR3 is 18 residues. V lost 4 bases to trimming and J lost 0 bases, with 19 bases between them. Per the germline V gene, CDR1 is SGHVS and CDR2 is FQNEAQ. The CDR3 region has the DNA TGTGCCAGCAGCTCCTTTCTACCGGGACATGGCTCCTACAATGAGCAGTTCTTC. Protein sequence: CASSSFLPGHGSYNEQFF.

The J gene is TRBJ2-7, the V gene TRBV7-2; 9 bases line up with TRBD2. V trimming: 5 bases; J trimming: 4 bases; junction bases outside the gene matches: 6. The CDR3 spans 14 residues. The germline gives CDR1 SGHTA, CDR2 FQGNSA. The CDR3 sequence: CASSATSGKYEQYF. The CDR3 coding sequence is TGTGCCAGCAGCGCGACTAGCGGAAAGTACGAGCAGTACTTC.

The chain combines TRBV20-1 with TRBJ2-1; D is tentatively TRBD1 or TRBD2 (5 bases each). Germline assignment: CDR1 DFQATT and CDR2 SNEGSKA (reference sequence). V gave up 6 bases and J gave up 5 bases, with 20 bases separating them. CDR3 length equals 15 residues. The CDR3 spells CSAPHPGTVHNEQFF. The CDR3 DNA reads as TGCAGTGCACCCCACCCCGGGACGGTACACAATGAGCAGTTCTTC.

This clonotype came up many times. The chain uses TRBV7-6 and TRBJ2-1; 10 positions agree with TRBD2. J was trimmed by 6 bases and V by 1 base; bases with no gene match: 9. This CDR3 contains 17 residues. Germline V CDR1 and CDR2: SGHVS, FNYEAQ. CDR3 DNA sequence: TGTGCCAGCAGCTTAGTTCCCCCCGCTAGCGGGAGCAATGAGCAGTTCTTC. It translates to CASSLVPPASGSNEQFF.

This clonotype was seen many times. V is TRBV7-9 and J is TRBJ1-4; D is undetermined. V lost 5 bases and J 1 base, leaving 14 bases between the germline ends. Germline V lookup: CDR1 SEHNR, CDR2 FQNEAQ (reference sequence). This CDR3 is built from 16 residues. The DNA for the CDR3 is TGTGCCAGCAGCCTAGGAGGGAGTGGAACTAATGAAAAACTGTTTTTT. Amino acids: CASSLGGSGTNEKLFF.

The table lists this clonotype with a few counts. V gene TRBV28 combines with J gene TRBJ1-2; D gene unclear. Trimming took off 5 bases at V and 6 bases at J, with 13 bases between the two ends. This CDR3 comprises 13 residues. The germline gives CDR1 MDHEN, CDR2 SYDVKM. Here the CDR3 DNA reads TGTGCCAGCAGTAACTTCCTTGTGGATGGCTACACCTTC. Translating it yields CASSNFLVDGYTF.

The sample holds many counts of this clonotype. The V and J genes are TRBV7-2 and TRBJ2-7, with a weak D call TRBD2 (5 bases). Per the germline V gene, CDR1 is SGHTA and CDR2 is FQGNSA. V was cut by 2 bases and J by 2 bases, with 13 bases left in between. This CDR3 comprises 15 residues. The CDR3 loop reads CASSLLPSGAYEQYF. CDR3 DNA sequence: TGTGCCAGCAGCTTATTGCCAAGCGGAGCCTACGAGCAGTACTTC.

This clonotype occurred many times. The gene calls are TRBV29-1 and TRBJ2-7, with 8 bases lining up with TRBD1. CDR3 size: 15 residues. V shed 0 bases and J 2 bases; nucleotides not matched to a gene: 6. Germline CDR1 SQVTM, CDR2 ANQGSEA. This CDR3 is CSVEDPGRGPYEQYF. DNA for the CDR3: TGCAGCGTTGAAGACCCGGGCAGGGGGCCCTACGAGCAGTACTTC.

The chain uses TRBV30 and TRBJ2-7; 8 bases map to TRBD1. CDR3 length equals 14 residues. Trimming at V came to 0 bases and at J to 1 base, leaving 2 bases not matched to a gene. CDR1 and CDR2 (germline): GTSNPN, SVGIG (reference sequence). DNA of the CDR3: TGTGCCTGGAGTGTTGGGACAGGTTCCTACGAGCAGTACTTC. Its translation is CAWSVGTGSYEQYF.

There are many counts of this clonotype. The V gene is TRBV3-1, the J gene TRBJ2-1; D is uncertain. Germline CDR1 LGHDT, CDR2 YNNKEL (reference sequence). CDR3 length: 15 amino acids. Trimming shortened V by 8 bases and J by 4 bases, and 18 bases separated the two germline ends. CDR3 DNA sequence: TGTGCCAGCTCCGAACTAAAGCAGGTTTACAATGAGCAGTTCTTC. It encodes CASSELKQVYNEQFF.

CDR3 in DNA: TGTGCCAGCAGCCGGGCTTCGTCCGGAGCAGGGGAGCTGTTTTTT. Translating it yields CASSRASSGAGELFF. V gene TRBV7-9 combines with J gene TRBJ2-2; D not certain. V gave up 5 bases and J gave up 8 bases, with 18 bases separating them. The length of the CDR3 is 15 residues. Germline V gives CDR1 SEHNR, CDR2 FQNEAQ (reference sequence).

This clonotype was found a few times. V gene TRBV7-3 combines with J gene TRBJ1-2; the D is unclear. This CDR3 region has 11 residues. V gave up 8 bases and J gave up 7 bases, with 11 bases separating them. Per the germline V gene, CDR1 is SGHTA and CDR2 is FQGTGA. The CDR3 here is CASVGNGGYTF. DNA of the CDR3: TGTGCCAGCGTGGGGAACGGTGGCTACACCTTC.

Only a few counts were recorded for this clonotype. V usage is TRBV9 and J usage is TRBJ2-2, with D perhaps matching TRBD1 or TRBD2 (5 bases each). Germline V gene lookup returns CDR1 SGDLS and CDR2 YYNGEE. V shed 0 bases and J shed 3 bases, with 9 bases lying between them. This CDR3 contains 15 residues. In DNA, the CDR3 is TGTGCCAGCAGCGTAGTAGGGACCTACACCGGGGAGCTGTTTTTT. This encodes CASSVVGTYTGELFF.

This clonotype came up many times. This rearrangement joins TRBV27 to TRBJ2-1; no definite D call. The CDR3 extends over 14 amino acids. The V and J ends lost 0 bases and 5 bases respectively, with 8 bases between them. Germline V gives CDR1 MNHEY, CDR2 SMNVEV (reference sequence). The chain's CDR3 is CASSLSLRDNEQFF. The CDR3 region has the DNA TGTGCCAGCAGTTTATCACTCCGGGACAATGAGCAGTTCTTC.

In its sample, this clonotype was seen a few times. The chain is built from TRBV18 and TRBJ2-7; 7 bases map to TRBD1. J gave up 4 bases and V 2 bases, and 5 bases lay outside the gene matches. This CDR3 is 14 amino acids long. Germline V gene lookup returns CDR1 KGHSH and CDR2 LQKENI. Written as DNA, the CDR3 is TGTGCCAGCTCACCAGGGACAGTTTTTTACGAGCAGTACTTC. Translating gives CASSPGTVFYEQYF.

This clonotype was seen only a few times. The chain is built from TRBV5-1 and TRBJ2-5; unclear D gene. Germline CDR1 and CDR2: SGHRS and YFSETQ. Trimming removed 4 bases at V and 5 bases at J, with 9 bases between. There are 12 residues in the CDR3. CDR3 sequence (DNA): TGCGCCAGCAGCCCCAACGTGGAGACCCAGTACTTC. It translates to CASSPNVETQYF. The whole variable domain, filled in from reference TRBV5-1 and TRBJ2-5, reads KAGVTQTPRYLIKTRGQQVTLSCSPISGHRSVSWYQQTPGQGLQFLFEYFSETQRNKGNFPGRFSGRQFSNSRSEMNVSTLELGDSALYLCASSPNVETQYFGPGTRLLVL.

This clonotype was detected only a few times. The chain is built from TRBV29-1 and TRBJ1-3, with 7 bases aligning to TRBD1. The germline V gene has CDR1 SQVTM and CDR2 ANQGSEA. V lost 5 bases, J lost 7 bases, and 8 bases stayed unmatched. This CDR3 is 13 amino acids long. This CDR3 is CSVSAGGWNTIYF. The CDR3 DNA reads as TGCAGCGTTAGTGCAGGGGGGTGGAACACCATATATTTT.

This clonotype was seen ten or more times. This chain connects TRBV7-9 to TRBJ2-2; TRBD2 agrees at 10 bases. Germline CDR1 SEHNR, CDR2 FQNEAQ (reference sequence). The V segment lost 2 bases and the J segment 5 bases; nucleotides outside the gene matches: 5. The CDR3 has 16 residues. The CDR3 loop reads CASSLLAGEVTGELFF. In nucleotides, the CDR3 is TGTGCCAGCAGCTTACTAGCGGGAGAGGTTACCGGGGAGCTGTTTTTT.

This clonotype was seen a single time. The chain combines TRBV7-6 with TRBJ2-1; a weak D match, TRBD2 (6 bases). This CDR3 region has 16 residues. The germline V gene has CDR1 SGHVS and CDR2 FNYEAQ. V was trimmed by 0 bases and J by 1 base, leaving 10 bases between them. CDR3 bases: TGTGCCAGCAGCTTAGCGGGGGGACTTTCCTACAATGAGCAGTTCTTC. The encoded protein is CASSLAGGLSYNEQFF. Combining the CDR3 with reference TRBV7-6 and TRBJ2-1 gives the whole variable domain GAGVSQSPRYKVTKRGQDVALRCDPISGHVSLYWYRQALGQGPEFLTYFNYEAQQDKSGLPNDRFSAERPEGSISTLTIQRTEQRDSAMYRCASSLAGGLSYNEQFFGPGTRLTVL.

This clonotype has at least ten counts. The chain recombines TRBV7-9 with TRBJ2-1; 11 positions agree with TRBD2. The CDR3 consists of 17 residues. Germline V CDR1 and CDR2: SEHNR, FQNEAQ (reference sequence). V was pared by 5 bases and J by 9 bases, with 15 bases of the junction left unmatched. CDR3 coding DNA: TGTGCCAGCAGCGGGACCGGGACTAGCGGCGTTAGGGGTGAGCAGTTCTTC. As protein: CASSGTGTSGVRGEQFF.

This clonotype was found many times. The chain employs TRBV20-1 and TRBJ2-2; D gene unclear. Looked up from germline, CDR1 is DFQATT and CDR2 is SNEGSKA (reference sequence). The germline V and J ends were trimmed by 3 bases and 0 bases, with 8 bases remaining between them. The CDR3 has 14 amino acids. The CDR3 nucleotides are TGCAGTGCTAGGCGGAACCCGAACACCGGGGAGCTGTTTTTT. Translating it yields CSARRNPNTGELFF.

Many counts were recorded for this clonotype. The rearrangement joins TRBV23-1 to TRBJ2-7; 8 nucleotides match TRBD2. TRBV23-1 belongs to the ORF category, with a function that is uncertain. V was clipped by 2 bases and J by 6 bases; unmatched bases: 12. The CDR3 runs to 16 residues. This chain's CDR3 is CASSQGGRIAGREQYF. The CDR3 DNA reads TGCGCCAGCAGTCAAGGGGGGCGGATAGCGGGACGCGAGCAGTACTTC.

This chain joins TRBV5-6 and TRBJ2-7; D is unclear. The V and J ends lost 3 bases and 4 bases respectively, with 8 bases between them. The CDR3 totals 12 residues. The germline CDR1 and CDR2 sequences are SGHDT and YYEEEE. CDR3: CASSSLLYEQYF. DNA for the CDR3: TGTGCCAGCAGCTCCCTCTTATACGAGCAGTACTTC.

The CDR3 here is CASSVGPGGYEQYF. The CDR3 nucleotides are TGTGCCAGCAGCGTAGGTCCCGGGGGTTATGAGCAGTACTTC. The chain combines TRBV9 with TRBJ2-7; D may be TRBD2 (6 bases). V dropped 0 bases and J dropped 7 bases, with 14 bases sitting between them. The CDR3 extends over 14 amino acids. CDR1 is SGDLS, CDR2 YYNGEE, per germline. The full variable domain, with the rest looked up from reference TRBV9 and TRBJ2-7, is DSGVTQTPKHLITATGQRVTLRCSPRSGDLSVYWYQQSLDQGLQFLIQYYNGEERAKGNILERFSAQQFPDLHSELNLSSLELGDSALYFCASSVGPGGYEQYFGPGTRLTVT.

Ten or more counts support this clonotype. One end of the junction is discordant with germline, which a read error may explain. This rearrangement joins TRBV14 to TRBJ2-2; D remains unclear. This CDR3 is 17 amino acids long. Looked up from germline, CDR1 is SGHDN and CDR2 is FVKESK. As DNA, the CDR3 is TGTGCCAGCAGCCCCCCCACACACACGCTGAACCCCGGGGAGCTGTTTTTT. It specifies CASSPPTHTLNPGELFF. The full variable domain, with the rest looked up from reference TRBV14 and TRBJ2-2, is EAGVTQFPSHSVIEKGQTVTLRCDPISGHDNLYWYRRVMGKEIKFLLHFVKESKQDESGMPNNRFLAERTGGTYSTLKVQPAELEDSGVYFCASSPPTHTLNPGELFFGEGSRLTVL.

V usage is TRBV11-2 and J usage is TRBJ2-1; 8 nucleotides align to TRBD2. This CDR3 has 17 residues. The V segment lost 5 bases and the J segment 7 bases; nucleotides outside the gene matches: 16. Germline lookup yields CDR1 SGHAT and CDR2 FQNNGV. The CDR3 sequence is CASSTEVLAGGANEQFF. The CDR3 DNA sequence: TGTGCCAGCAGCACCGAAGTGTTGGCGGGAGGAGCAAATGAGCAGTTCTTC.

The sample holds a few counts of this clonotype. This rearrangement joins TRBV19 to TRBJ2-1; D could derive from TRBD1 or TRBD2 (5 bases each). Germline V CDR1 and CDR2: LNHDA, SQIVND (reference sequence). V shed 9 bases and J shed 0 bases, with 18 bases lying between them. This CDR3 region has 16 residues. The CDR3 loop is CASRGVRFSSYNEQFF. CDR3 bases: TGTGCCAGCCGGGGCGTTCGTTTTAGCTCCTACAATGAGCAGTTCTTC.

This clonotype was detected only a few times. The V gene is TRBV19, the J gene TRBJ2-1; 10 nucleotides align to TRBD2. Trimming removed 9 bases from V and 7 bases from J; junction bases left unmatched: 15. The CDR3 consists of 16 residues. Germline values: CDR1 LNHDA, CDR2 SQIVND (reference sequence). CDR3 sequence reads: CASKGRIAGGSNEQFF. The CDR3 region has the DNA TGTGCCAGCAAGGGCCGAATAGCGGGAGGCTCTAATGAGCAGTTCTTC.